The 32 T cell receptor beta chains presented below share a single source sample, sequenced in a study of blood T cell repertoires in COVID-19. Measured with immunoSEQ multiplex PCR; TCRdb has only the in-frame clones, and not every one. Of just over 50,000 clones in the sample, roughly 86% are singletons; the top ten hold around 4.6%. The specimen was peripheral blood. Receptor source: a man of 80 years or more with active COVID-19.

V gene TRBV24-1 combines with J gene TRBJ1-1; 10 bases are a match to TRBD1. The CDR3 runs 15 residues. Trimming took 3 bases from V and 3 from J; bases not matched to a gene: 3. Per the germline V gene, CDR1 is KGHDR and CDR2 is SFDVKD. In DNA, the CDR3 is TGTGCCACCAGTGATCCCGGGACAGGGGACACTGAAGCTTTCTTT. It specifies CATSDPGTGDTEAFF.

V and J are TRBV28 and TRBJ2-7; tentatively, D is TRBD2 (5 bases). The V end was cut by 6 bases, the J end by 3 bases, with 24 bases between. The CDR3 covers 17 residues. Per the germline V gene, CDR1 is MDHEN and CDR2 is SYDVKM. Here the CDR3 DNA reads TGTGCCAGCAGCTACCCAATCGCGAGCGGAGAAAACTACGAGCAGTACTTC. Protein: CASSYPIASGENYEQYF.

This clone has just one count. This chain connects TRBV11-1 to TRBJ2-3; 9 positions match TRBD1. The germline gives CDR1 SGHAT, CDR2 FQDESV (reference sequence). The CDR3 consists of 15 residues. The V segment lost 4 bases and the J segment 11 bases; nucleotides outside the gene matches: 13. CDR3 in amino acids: CASSSPGQGFFRQYF. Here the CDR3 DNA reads TGTGCCAGCAGCTCACCGGGACAGGGTTTTTTTAGGCAGTATTTT.

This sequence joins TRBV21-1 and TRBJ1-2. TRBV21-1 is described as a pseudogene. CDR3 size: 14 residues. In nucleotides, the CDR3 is TGTGCCAGCAGCAAAGTAAGAGATAACTATGGCTACACCTTC. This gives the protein CASSKVRDNYGYTF.

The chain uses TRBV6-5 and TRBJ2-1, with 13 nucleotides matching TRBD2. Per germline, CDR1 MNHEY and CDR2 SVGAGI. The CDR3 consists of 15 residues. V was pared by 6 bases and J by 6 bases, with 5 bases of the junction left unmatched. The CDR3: CASSRTSGRLNEQFF. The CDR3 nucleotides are TGTGCCAGCAGCCGGACTAGCGGGAGACTCAATGAGCAGTTCTTC.

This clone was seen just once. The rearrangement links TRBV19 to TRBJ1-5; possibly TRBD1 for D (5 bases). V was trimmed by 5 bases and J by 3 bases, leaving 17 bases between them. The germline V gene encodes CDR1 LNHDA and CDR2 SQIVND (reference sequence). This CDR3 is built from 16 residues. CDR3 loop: CASSFHAGGYNQPQHF. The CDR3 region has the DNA TGTGCCAGTAGTTTCCATGCGGGGGGGTACAATCAGCCCCAGCATTTT. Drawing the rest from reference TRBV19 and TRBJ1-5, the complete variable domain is DGGITQSPKYLFRKEGQNVTLSCEQNLNHDAMYWYRQDPGQGLRLIYYSQIVNDFQKGDIAEGYSVSREKKESFPLTVTSAQKNPTAFYLCASSFHAGGYNQPQHFGDGTRLSIL.

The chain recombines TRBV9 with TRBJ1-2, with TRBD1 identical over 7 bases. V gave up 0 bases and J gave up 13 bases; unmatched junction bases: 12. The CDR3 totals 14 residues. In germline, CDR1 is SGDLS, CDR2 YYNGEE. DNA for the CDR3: TGTGCCAGCAGCGTAGTCCCGGGACAGCCGTTTTTCACCTTC. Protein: CASSVVPGQPFFTF.

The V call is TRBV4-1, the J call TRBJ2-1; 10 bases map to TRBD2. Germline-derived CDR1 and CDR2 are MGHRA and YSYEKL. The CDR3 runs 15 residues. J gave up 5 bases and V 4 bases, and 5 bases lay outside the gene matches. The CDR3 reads CASSPTSGADNEQFF. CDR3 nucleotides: TGCGCCAGCAGCCCAACTAGCGGGGCAGACAATGAGCAGTTCTTC.

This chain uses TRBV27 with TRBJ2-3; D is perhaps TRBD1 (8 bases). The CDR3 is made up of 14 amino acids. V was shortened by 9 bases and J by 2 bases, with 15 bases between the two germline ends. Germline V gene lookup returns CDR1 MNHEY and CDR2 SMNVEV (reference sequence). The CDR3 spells CASRQGRATDTQYF. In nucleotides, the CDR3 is TGTGCCAGTCGACAGGGGAGGGCCACAGATACGCAGTATTTT.

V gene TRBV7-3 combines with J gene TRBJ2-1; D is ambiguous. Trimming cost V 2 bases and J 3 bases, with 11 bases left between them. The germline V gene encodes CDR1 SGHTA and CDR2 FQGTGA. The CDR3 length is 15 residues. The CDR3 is CASSLEATNYNEQFF. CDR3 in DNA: TGTGCCAGCAGCTTAGAGGCTACCAACTACAATGAGCAGTTCTTC.

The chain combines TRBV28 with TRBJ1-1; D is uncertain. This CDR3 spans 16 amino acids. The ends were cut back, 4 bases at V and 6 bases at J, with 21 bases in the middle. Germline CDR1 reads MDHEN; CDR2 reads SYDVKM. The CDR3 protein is CASSSRVGVVTAEAFF. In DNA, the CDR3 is TGTGCCAGCAGTTCCCGGGTCGGGGTGGTGACTGCTGAAGCTTTCTTT.

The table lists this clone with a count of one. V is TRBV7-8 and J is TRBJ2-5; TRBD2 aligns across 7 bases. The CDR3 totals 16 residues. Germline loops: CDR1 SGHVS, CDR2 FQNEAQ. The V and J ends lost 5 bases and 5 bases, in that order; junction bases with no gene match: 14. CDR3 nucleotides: TGTGCCAGCAGCCCTGGGGGGGGGAAGCGTAGCGAGACCCAGTACTTC. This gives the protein CASSPGGGKRSETQYF.

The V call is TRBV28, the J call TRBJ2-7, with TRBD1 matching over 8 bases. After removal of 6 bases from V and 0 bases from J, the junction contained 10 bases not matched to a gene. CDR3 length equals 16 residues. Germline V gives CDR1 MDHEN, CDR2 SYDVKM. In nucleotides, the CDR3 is TGTGCCAGCAGAAACCTACGACAGGGGAGCTCCTACGAGCAGTACTTC. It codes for CASRNLRQGSSYEQYF.

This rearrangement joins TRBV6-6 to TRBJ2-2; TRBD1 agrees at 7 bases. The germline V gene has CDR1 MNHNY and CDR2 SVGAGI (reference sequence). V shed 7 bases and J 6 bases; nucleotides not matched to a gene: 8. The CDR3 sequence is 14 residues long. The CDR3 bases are TGTGCCAGCAAGACAGGGAACGGTGCCGGGGAGCTGTTTTTT. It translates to CASKTGNGAGELFF.

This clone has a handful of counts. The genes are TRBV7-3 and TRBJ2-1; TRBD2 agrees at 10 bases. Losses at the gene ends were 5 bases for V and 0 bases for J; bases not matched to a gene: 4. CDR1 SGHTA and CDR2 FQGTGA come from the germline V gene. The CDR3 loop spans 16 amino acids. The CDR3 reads CASSQRGGTSYNEQFF. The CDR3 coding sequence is TGTGCCAGCAGCCAGCGGGGGGGAACCTCCTACAATGAGCAGTTCTTC.

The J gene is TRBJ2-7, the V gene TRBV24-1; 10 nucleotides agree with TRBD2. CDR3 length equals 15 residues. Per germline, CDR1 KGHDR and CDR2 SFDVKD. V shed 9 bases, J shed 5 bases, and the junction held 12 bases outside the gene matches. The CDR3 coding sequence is TGTGCCACCGGGAGGACTAGCGGAGGGTACGACGAGCAGTACTTC. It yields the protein CATGRTSGGYDEQYF.

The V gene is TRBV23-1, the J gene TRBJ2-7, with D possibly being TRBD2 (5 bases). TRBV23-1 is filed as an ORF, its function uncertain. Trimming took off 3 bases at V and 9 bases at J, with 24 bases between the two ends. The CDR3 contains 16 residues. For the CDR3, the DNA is TGCGCCAGCAGTCAGAAAGGTTTTGTTGGGGAGTTCGGGCAGTACTTC. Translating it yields CASSQKGFVGEFGQYF.

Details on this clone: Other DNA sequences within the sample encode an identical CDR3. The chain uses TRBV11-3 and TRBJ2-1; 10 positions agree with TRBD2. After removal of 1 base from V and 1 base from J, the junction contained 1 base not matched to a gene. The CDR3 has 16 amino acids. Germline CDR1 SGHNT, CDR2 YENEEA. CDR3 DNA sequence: TGTGCCAGCAGCTTAGGACTAGCGGGTTCCTACAATGAGCAGTTCTTC. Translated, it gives CASSLGLAGSYNEQFF.

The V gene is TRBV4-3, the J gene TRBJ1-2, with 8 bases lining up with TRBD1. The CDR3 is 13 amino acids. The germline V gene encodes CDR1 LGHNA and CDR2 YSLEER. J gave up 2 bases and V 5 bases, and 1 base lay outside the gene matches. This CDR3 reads CASSGQGNYGYTF. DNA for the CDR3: TGCGCCAGCAGCGGACAGGGCAACTATGGCTACACCTTC.

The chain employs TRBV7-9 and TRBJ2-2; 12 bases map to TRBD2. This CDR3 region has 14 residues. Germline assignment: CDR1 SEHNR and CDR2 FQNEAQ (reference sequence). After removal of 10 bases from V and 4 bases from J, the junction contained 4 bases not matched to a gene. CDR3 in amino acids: CATLLAGGTGELFF. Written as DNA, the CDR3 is TGTGCCACCCTACTAGCGGGGGGCACCGGGGAGCTGTTTTTT.

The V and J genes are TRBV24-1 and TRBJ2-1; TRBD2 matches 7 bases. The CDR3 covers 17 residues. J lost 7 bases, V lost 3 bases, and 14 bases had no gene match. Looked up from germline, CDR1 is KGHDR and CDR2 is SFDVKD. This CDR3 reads CATSDGTSAGNENEQFF. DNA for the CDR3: TGTGCCACCAGTGATGGCACTAGCGCGGGTAATGAAAATGAGCAGTTCTTC.

CDR3 amino acids: CASRTPEASGGGSYNEQFF. As DNA, the CDR3 is TGTGCCAGCAGAACTCCTGAGGCTAGCGGAGGTGGCTCCTACAATGAGCAGTTCTTC. The rearrangement joins TRBV11-2 to TRBJ2-1, with 7 bases lining up with TRBD2. There are 19 residues in the CDR3. The germline CDR1 and CDR2 sequences are SGHAT and FQNNGV. The V and J ends lost 6 bases and 0 bases, in that order; junction bases with no gene match: 17.

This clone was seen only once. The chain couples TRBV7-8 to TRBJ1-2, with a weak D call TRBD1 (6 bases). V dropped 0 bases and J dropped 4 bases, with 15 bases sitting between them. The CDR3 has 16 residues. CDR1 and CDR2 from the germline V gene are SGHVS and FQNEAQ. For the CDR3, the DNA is TGTGCCAGCAGCTTAGCCTCTCCGGGGGGCGGCTATGGCTACACCTTC. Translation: CASSLASPGGGYGYTF.

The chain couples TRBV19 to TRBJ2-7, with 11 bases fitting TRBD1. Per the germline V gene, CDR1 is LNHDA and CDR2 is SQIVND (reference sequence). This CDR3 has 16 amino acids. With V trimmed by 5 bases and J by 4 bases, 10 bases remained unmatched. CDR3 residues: CASSPAVGQGDYEQYF. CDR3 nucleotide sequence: TGTGCCAGTAGTCCCGCCGTGGGACAGGGGGATTACGAGCAGTACTTC.

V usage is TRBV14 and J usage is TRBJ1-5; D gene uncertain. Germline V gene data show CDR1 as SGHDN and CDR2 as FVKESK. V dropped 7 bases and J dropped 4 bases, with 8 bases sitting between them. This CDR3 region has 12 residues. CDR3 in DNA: TGTGCCAGCATTACGGAGAATCAGCCCCAGCATTTT. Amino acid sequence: CASITENQPQHF.

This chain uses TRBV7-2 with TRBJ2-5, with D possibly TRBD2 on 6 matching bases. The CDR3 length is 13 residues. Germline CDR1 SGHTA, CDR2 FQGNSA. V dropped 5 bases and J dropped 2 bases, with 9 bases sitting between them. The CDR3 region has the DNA TGTGCCAGCAGCGGGACTCGACAAGAGACCCAGTACTTC. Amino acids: CASSGTRQETQYF.

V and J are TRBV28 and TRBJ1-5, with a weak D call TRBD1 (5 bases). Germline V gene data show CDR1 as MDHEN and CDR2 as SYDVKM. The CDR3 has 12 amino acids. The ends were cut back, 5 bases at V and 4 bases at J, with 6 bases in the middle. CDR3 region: CASSNRNQPQHF. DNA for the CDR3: TGTGCCAGCAGTAACAGGAATCAGCCCCAGCATTTT.

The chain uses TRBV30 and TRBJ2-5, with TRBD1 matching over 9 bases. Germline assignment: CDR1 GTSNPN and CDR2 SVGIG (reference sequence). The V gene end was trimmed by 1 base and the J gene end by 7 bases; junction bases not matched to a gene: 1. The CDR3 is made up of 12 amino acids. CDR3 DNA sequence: TGTGCCTGGAGTGGACAGGGGGGGACCCAGTACTTC. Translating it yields CAWSGQGGTQYF.

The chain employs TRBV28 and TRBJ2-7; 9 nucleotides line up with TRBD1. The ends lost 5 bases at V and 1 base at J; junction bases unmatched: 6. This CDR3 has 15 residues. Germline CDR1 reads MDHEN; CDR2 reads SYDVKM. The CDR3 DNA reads TGTGCCAGCAGTCCGGGGACAGGGATTTCCTACGAGCAGTACTTC. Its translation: CASSPGTGISYEQYF.

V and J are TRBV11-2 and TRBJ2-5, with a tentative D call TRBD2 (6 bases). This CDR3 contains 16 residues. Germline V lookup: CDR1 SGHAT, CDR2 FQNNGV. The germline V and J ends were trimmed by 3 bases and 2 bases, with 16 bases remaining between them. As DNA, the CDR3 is TGTGCCAGCAGCTTGACGATGGCGGGGCGGCAAGAGACCCAGTACTTC. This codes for CASSLTMAGRQETQYF.

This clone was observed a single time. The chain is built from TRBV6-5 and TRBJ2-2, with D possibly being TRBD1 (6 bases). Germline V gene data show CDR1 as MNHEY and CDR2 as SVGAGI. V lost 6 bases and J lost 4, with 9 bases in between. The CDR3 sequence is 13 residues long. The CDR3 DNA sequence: TGTGCCAGCAGGGGACACACCACCGGGGAGCTGTTTTTT. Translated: CASRGHTTGELFF.

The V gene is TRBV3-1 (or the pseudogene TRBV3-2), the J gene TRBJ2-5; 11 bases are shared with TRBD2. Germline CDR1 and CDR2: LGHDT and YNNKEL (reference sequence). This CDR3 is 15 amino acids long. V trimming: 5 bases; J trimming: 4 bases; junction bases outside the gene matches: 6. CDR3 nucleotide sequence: TGTGCCAGCAGCTGGGGGACTAGCGGTGGAGAGACCCAGTACTTC. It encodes CASSWGTSGGETQYF.